A single sample gave rise to the 16 T cell receptor beta chains below, sequenced in a study of shared clonotypes between healthy human individuals. Only in-frame clones appear in the TCRdb table, and some are missing; sequencing was by immunoSEQ multiplex PCR. The sample includes a few million clones, nearly 97% of them seen just once. Sequenced: naive CD4+ T cells sorted from blood. Stated subset: CD45RA+ positively selected. Every receptor here comes from a man aged 18 to 30 in good health.

The chain joins TRBV9 to TRBJ1-1; D is undetermined. CDR1 SGDLS and CDR2 YYNGEE come from the germline V gene. The CDR3 spans 15 residues. The V gene lost 0 bases and the J gene lost 5 bases, with 14 bases spanning the gap. CDR3 nucleotide sequence: TGTGCCAGCAGCGTAGAGTGGGGAGGTCGGACTGAAGCTTTCTTT. This encodes CASSVEWGGRTEAFF.

The genes are TRBV10-3 and TRBJ1-1; D gene ambiguous. The CDR3 sequence is 15 residues long. Trimming stripped 3 bases from V and 4 bases from J, with 15 bases between. Per the germline V gene, CDR1 is ENHRY and CDR2 is SYGVKD. The CDR3 DNA reads as TGTGCCATCAGTGAACCCGGGCCCCTGGCCACTGAAGCTTTCTTT. It translates to CAISEPGPLATEAFF.

This chain links TRBV1 with TRBJ1-5; whether TRBD1, the table's D call, matches the DNA was not checked. TRBV1 is termed a pseudogene. The CDR3 consists of 14 residues. The CDR3 coding sequence is TGCACCAGCAGCTTGACAGGCCCCAATCAGCCCCAGCATTTT. This sequence encodes CTSSLTGPNQPQHF.

The V gene is TRBV5-1, the J gene TRBJ1-2; D is unclear. CDR3 length: 12 residues. Germline V gives CDR1 SGHRS, CDR2 YFSETQ. Trimming took 5 bases from V and 2 from J, leaving 7 bases between them. The CDR3 sequence: CASRPDNYGYTF. The CDR3 bases are TGCGCCAGCAGGCCGGACAACTATGGCTACACCTTC.

This chain joins TRBV12-5 and TRBJ1-1; possibly TRBD1 for D (5 bases). Trimming took off 6 bases at V and 1 base at J, with 12 bases between the two ends. CDR1 and CDR2 from the germline V gene are LGHNT and FRNRAP. The CDR3 extends over 14 amino acids. Written as DNA, the CDR3 is TGTGCTAGTGGACCCGGGACTCCGAACACTGAAGCTTTCTTT. It specifies CASGPGTPNTEAFF.

The V and J genes are TRBV18 and TRBJ1-2; tentative D call: TRBD1 (5 bases). The CDR3 contains 12 residues. Trimming stripped 2 bases from V and 6 bases from J, with 7 bases between. Germline V gives CDR1 KGHSH, CDR2 LQKENI. The CDR3, as DNA: TGTGCCAGCTCACCAGACAGCAATGGCTACACCTTC. Translation: CASSPDSNGYTF.

The gene calls are TRBV5-1 and TRBJ2-1; D may be TRBD1 or TRBD2 (5 bases each). This CDR3 comprises 15 residues. The ends were cut back, 2 bases at V and 5 bases at J, with 14 bases in the middle. Germline CDR1 is SGHRS and CDR2 is YFSETQ. CDR3 sequence: CASSFSAGTHNEQFF. The CDR3 nucleotides are TGCGCCAGCAGCTTCTCGGCAGGGACCCACAATGAGCAGTTCTTC.

Notes on this clone: The sample holds other DNA sequences that translate to the same CDR3. The chain employs TRBV5-4 and TRBJ2-3; 12 nucleotides align to TRBD2. V was pared by 4 bases and J by 6 bases, with 0 bases of the junction left unmatched. Germline V gene data show CDR1 as SGHNT and CDR2 as YYREEE (reference sequence). The length of the CDR3 is 13 residues. The CDR3 coding sequence is TGTGCCAGCAGCCTAGCGGGAGGGGATACGCAGTATTTT. Protein: CASSLAGGDTQYF. The entire variable domain, with the rest obtained from reference TRBV5-4 and TRBJ2-3, is as follows: ETGVTQSPTHLIKTRGQQVTLRCSSQSGHNTVSWYQQALGQGPQFIFQYYREEENGRGNFPPRFSGLQFPNYSSELNVNALELDDSALYLCASSLAGGDTQYFGPGTRLTVL.

This clone has more than one count but fewer than ten. The rearrangement links TRBV28 to TRBJ1-2; tentatively, D is TRBD1 (6 bases). The V end was cut by 8 bases, the J end by 6 bases, with 7 bases between. There are 10 residues in the CDR3. In germline, CDR1 is MDHEN, CDR2 SYDVKM. The CDR3 coding sequence is TGTGCCAGCTCAGGGGATGGCTACACCTTC. Protein product: CASSGDGYTF.

The chain employs TRBV5-1 and TRBJ1-4; 7 nucleotides match TRBD1. Germline CDR1 reads SGHRS; CDR2 reads YFSETQ. This CDR3 region has 13 residues. J gave up 5 bases and V 5 bases, and 3 bases lay outside the gene matches. This CDR3 reads CASRSTGNEKLFF. The CDR3 region has the DNA TGCGCCAGCAGGTCGACAGGGAATGAAAAACTGTTTTTT.

The rearrangement links TRBV6-6 to TRBJ1-1, with 7 bases identical to TRBD1. Trimming took 5 bases from V and 6 from J; bases not matched to a gene: 3. Per the germline V gene, CDR1 is MNHNY and CDR2 is SVGAGI (reference sequence). The CDR3 length is 12 residues. Here the CDR3 reads CASSLDRAEAFF. Written as DNA, the CDR3 is TGTGCCAGCAGTCTCGACAGGGCTGAAGCTTTCTTT.

As for this clone: This specimen includes other DNA sequences encoding the same CDR3. The chain recombines TRBV18 with TRBJ1-5; D is unresolved. Germline lookup yields CDR1 KGHSH and CDR2 LQKENI. The CDR3 has 15 residues. V shed 3 bases and J shed 0 bases, with 9 bases lying between them. The CDR3 region has the DNA TGTGCCAGCTCACCGGCGGGGAATAGCAATCAGCCCCAGCATTTT. Amino acids: CASSPAGNSNQPQHF.

The chain links TRBV15 to TRBJ1-4; weak D call: TRBD1 (6 bases). Trimming removed 1 base from V and 7 bases from J, with 16 bases in between. The CDR3 runs 16 residues. Germline V gene lookup returns CDR1 LNHNV and CDR2 YYDKDF (reference sequence). Here the CDR3 DNA reads TGTGCCACCAGCAGAGTCAAAACAGGGCTAGGTGAAAAACTGTTTTTT. Its protein product is CATSRVKTGLGEKLFF. Together with reference TRBV15 and TRBJ1-4, the CDR3 gives the full variable domain: DAMVIQNPRYQVTQFGKPVTLSCSQTLNHNVMYWYQQKSSQAPKLLFHYYDKDFNNEADTPDNFQSRRPNTSFCFLDIRSPGLGDTAMYLCATSRVKTGLGEKLFFGSGTQLSVL.

The chain recombines TRBV12-5 with TRBJ1-2, with 9 bases lining up with TRBD1. This CDR3 has 15 residues. V shed 5 bases, J shed 4 bases, and the junction held 8 bases outside the gene matches. The germline CDR1 and CDR2 sequences are LGHNT and FRNRAP. CDR3 sequence: CASGRSGTGTYGYTF. The CDR3 DNA reads as TGTGCTAGTGGTCGGTCCGGGACAGGGACCTATGGCTACACCTTC.

The rearrangement uses TRBV4-1 and TRBJ1-3; a weak D match, TRBD1 (6 bases). V lost 3 bases and J lost 0, with 12 bases in between. The CDR3 runs 16 residues. Looked up from germline, CDR1 is MGHRA and CDR2 is YSYEKL. For the CDR3, the DNA is TGCGCCAGCAGCCAGAAACAGGGCTCCTCTGGAAACACCATATATTTT. This translates into CASSQKQGSSGNTIYF.

The rearrangement joins TRBV5-4 to TRBJ2-7, with a tentative D call TRBD2 (5 bases). V dropped 0 bases and J dropped 3 bases, with 13 bases sitting between them. CDR1 and CDR2 from the germline V gene are SGHNT and YYREEE (reference sequence). There are 15 residues in the CDR3. CDR3 loop: CASSLGTGSLYEQYF. DNA for the CDR3: TGTGCCAGCAGCTTGGGAACGGGGAGCCTCTACGAGCAGTACTTC.